This TCR beta chain was sequenced during a study of blood T cell repertoires in COVID-19. In the study's own analysis: Amplified reference gene primers provided the basis for estimating nucleated cell counts. The data were produced by immunoSEQ multiplex PCR, yet TCRdb's version contains in-frame clones alone and is incomplete. The DNA was the basis for D and trimming; V, J and clone size are from that table. The profile shows 55,000 to 70,000 clones, 65% to 85% of them singletons. Trimming stripped 5 bases from V and 12 bases from J, with 17 bases between. The CDR3 covers 13 residues. Germline CDR1 LNHDA, CDR2 SQIVND (reference sequence).

V usage is TRBV19 and J usage is TRBJ2-1; perhaps TRBD2 as D (5 bases). The sequencing sample was made of peripheral blood. This sequence was found in a man in his sixties with acute or convalescent COVID-19. This CDR3 reads CASSPPTFRGQFF. CDR3 nucleotide sequence: TGTGCCAGTAGTCCTCCGACGTTCCGGGGGCAGTTCTTC.